These 5 T cell receptor beta chains originate from one sample sequenced in a study of graft-versus-host responses after intestinal transplantation. Data came from immunoSEQ multiplex PCR; TCRdb stores just in-frame clones and leaves some out. The sample carries approximately 15,000 clones, roughly 81% recorded once. Investigators treated the graft tissue so that it released intraepithelial and lamina propria lymphocytes. Sequenced here: ileum tissue, sampled 14 days after transplant. These TCRs come from a human patient who received an intestinal transplant, so some T cells may come from the graft donor.

The chain links TRBV30 to TRBJ2-7, with D tentatively TRBD1 (6 bases). The V end lost 5 bases, the J end lost 0 bases, and 8 bases lay between the germline ends. This CDR3 is 12 amino acids long. The V gene's germline CDR1 is GTSNPN and CDR2 SVGIG (reference sequence). Written as DNA, the CDR3 is TGTGCCTGGGCAGGGGACTCCTACGAGCAGTACTTC. Its translation: CAWAGDSYEQYF.

The chain has TRBV10-3 and TRBJ1-1; D not certain. There are 13 residues in the CDR3. The germline V gene encodes CDR1 ENHRY and CDR2 SYGVKD. The ends were cut back, 6 bases at V and 0 bases at J, with 8 bases in the middle. CDR3 residues: CAIRTELNTEAFF. CDR3 DNA sequence: TGTGCCATCAGAACAGAATTGAACACTGAAGCTTTCTTT.

V usage is TRBV11-1 and J usage is TRBJ1-1; D unclear. The ends were cut back, 3 bases at V and 0 bases at J, with 11 bases in the middle. This CDR3 spans 15 amino acids. Germline CDR1 is SGHAT and CDR2 is FQDESV (reference sequence). CDR3: CASSLFSGLNTEAFF. The CDR3 DNA follows: TGTGCCAGCAGCTTGTTTAGCGGCCTGAACACTGAAGCTTTCTTT.

The chain carries TRBV10-1 and TRBJ2-1; D is unclear. The CDR3 is 12 residues long. CDR1 is WNHNN, CDR2 SYGVQD, per germline (reference sequence). V shed 4 bases and J shed 6 bases, with 7 bases lying between them. The CDR3 bases are TGCGCCAGCAGTGCATCCGCCAATGAGCAGTTCTTC. As protein: CASSASANEQFF.

This clone has more than one count but fewer than ten. The chain carries TRBV4-1 and TRBJ2-1; TRBD2 matches at 13 bases. V shed 2 bases and J 4 bases; nucleotides not matched to a gene: 8. The CDR3 spans 18 residues. CDR1 is MGHRA, CDR2 YSYEKL, per germline. This CDR3 reads CASSQQPGLAGVYNEQFF. Here the CDR3 DNA reads TGCGCCAGCAGCCAACAACCCGGACTAGCGGGAGTGTACAATGAGCAGTTCTTC.